These T cell receptor beta chains were read from a single sample in a study of human T cells and chemical hapten exposure. TCRdb independently ran MiXCR on the RACE reads; one entry per CDR3 protein. Among tens of thousands of distinct CDR3 sequences listed, just under 10% were seen once. The source was whole blood, collected in connection with sensitization to the hapten diphenylcyclopropenone (DPC). The source is a woman aged 45-60 years with alopecia areata. Some clones in this sample may be carry-over from other donors' samples. Each CDR3 is given with its conserved first and last residue. A D gene is named only where the DNA matches it firmly. Only part of the rows carry a size: once, few, many, or a class if the clone is expanded.

j_call | v_call | clone_size | d_call | cdr3_nt | cdr3_aa
TRBJ2-2 | TRBV20-1 | NA | NA | TGCAGTGCTAGTGCTAGGGTTGCCGGGGAGCTGTTTTTT | CSASARVAGELFF
TRBJ1-2 | TRBV2 | NA | NA | TGTGCCAGCAGTCTAGAACGGACCAGAACCTACTATGGCTACACCTTC | CASSLERTRTYYGYTF
TRBJ1-4 | TRBV12-3/TRBV12-4 | many | NA | TGTGCCAGCACCCAGACAGGCGGAAAACTGTTTTTT | CASTQTGGKLFF
TRBJ2-3 | TRBV27 | few | NA | TGTGCCAGCATAGATCGCGGAAGCGTCCGTGACACGCAGTATTTT | CASIDRGSVRDTQYF
TRBJ2-5 | TRBV7-6 | few | TRBD1 | TGTGCCAGCAGCCCTCGACAGGGAATCCAAGAGACCCAGTACTTC | CASSPRQGIQETQYF
TRBJ2-7 | TRBV11-2 | NA | NA | TGTGCCAGCAGCCCCCCCGCGGGTAGGATCCACGAGCAGTACTTC | CASSPPAGRIHEQYF
TRBJ1-2 | TRBV3-1 | few | NA | TGTGCCAGCAGCCAACGGGTCGGGAGTGGCTACACCTTC | CASSQRVGSGYTF
TRBJ1-1 | TRBV6-2/TRBV6-3 | few | NA | TGTGCCAGCAGACGTACAGGGAGCTCGAACACTGAAGCTTTCTTT | CASRRTGSSNTEAFF
TRBJ1-1 | TRBV6-4 | many | NA | TGTGCCAGCAGTGACTCGAGGACTCACTCCAAAAAGAACACTGAAGCTTTCTTT | CASSDSRTHSKKNTEAFF
TRBJ1-3 | TRBV20-1 | NA | NA | TGCAGTGCTAGCACCGGTAGGGGTGCCTCTGGAAACACCATATATTTT | CSASTGRGASGNTIYF
TRBJ2-1 | TRBV5-1 | NA | NA | TGCGCCAGCAGCGGGCAGGAGCAGTTCTTC | CASSGQEQFF
TRBJ2-2 | TRBV7-7 | few | NA | TGTGCCAGCAGCAGTTCGCCGAACACCGGGGAGCTGTTTTTT | CASSSSPNTGELFF
TRBJ2-1 | TRBV7-2 | NA | TRBD2 | TGTGCCAGCAGCTCAGCGCGGGGGGGCAGGTACAATGAGCAGTTCTTC | CASSSARGGRYNEQFF
TRBJ1-2 | TRBV5-4 | many | NA | TGTGCCAGCAGCCCAACAGGGATCCTTACCTATGGCTACACCTTC | CASSPTGILTYGYTF